The entry that follows covers one T cell receptor beta chain sequence. Its target is unknown. These data are taken from a study of cytomegalovirus exposure and HLA in healthy donors. The validation cohort, a group of around 130 subjects, included the donors and was separate from the roughly 670-subject first cohort. CDR1 and CDR2 from the germline V gene are SNHLY and FYNNEI. Trimming pared 6 bases from V and 0 bases from J, leaving 11 bases between. The CDR3 totals 14 residues. Overall study results and limits: Reports showed the classifier diagnosing cytomegalovirus status with high specificity and sensitivity. The study designated 150 or so TCR beta chains cytomegalovirus-associated.

The assay was immunoSEQ multiplex PCR, and TCRdb's table has in-frame clones only and misses some. The table lists roughly 130,000 clones, approximately 87% of them singletons. Sequencing was carried out using PBMCs. This TCR was sampled from a man between 18 and 29 years old in good health and CMV-seronegative. The V gene is TRBV2, the J gene TRBJ1-2; D is undetermined. In nucleotides, the CDR3 is TGTGCCAGCAGAGTGGCGGATGCTAACTATGGCTACACCTTC. Its translation is CASRVADANYGYTF.